This TCR beta chain was obtained from a study of blood T cell repertoires in COVID-19. Study summary: From T cells, B-cell-depleted T cells, or PBMCs came the material, which was cDNA or gDNA.

CDR1 and CDR2 from the germline V gene are MDHEN and SYDVKM. The CDR3 is made up of 18 amino acids. J was trimmed by 1 base and V by 1 base; bases with no gene match: 6. Per the study methods: Amplification from reference gene primers served as the basis for estimated nucleated cell counts. The protocol was immunoSEQ multiplex PCR, while the TCRdb copy is restricted to in-frame clones and leaves out a portion. V, J and clone size were drawn from that table, and D and trimming were deduced from the DNA. The table shows roughly 220,000 clones, with about 85% occurring only once. Worth noting for this clone: This sample also contains other DNA sequences that code for the same CDR3.

The sequence derives from a man aged 25-40 years with active or convalescent COVID-19. The sample taken for sequencing was peripheral blood. V gene TRBV28 combines with J gene TRBJ1-6; 8 bases fit TRBD1. The CDR3 coding sequence is TGTGCCAGCAGTTTATCCAGGGGGCTGGGGTCCTATAATTCACCCCTCCACTTT. Translated, it gives CASSLSRGLGSYNSPLHF.